This T cell receptor beta chain is drawn from a study of blood T cell repertoires in COVID-19. Background on the study: T cells, B-cell-depleted T cells, or PBMCs supplied cDNA or gDNA.

Authors' data handling: From reference gene primer amplification, estimates of nucleated cell counts were derived. Profiled with immunoSEQ multiplex PCR; TCRdb holds only in-frame clones, not every one. Clonal size and the V and J genes are those of that table, whereas D and trimming came from the DNA. The table includes around 200,000 clones, around 83% detected once. Individuals drawn from about 26 US areas were about 18 to 100 years old. Each recovered donor of Cohort 3 presented with two negative PCRs, clearance, or symptom resolution. Germline lookup yields CDR1 SGHDN and CDR2 FVKESK. This CDR3 region has 14 residues. Deletions cut 6 bases from V and 0 bases from J, with 11 bases between.

This clonotype originated in a man aged 35-49 years who had recovered from COVID-19. The sequencing input was PBMCs or T cells enriched from blood (not recorded which). V gene TRBV14 combines with J gene TRBJ1-1, with a possible D match to TRBD1 (5 bases). CDR3: CASRMAGVNTEAFF. The CDR3 bases are TGTGCCAGCAGAATGGCGGGGGTGAACACTGAAGCTTTCTTT.